The 29 T cell receptor beta chains given below trace back to one sample, sequenced in a study of T cells after yellow fever vaccination. TCRdb re-analysed the 5' RACE reads in MiXCR, keeping a single row per CDR3 protein. The sample includes approximately 550,000 distinct CDR3 sequences, about 19% of them seen just once. The sequencing used PBMCs, collected 15 days after the yellow fever booster vaccination. The receptors shown here come from a man aged 25 to 45 who received the YFV17D yellow fever vaccine.

This clonotype was counted only a few times. The gene calls are TRBV7-2 and TRBJ1-3; D gene ambiguous. V was cut by 1 base and J by 1 base, with 11 bases left in between. CDR1 is SGHTA and CDR2 is FQGNSA in the germline V gene. The CDR3 length is 16 residues. This CDR3 is CASSLGFGVSGNTIYF. The CDR3 DNA is TGTGCCAGCAGCTTAGGATTTGGGGTTTCTGGAAACACCATATATTTT. The full variable domain, rest sourced from reference TRBV7-2 and TRBJ1-3, is GAGVSQSPSNKVTEKGKDVELRCDPISGHTALYWYRQSLGQGLEFLIYFQGNSAPDKSGLPSDRFSAERTGGSVSTLTIQRTQQEDSAVYLCASSLGFGVSGNTIYFGEGSWLTVV.

This rearrangement joins TRBV27 to TRBJ2-3, with D perhaps matching TRBD1 (6 bases). The V gene lost 10 bases and the J gene lost 0 bases, with 17 bases spanning the gap. The CDR3 covers 15 residues. Germline CDR1 MNHEY, CDR2 SMNVEV (reference sequence). This CDR3 is CATKDGQSSTDTQYF. The CDR3, as DNA: TGTGCCACCAAAGACGGACAGTCGAGCACAGATACGCAGTATTTT.

The table lists this clonotype with a few counts. V gene TRBV20-1 combines with J gene TRBJ2-3; D might be TRBD2 (6 bases). The germline V gene has CDR1 DFQATT and CDR2 SNEGSKA (reference sequence). CDR3 length: 15 residues. V lost 3 bases and J lost 1, with 14 bases in between. The DNA for the CDR3 is TGCAGTGCTAGGGGAGGAGGCTTGGGCACAGATACGCAGTATTTT. This sequence encodes CSARGGGLGTDTQYF.

This clonotype has just a few counts. V and J are TRBV20-1 and TRBJ1-5, with D maybe TRBD1 (6 bases). This CDR3 comprises 16 residues. The germline gives CDR1 DFQATT, CDR2 SNEGSKA (reference sequence). Trimming removed 1 base at V and 0 bases at J, with 13 bases between. DNA for the CDR3: TGCAGTGCTAGAGCACTAGGGGGGAATAGCAATCAGCCCCAGCATTTT. Translating it yields CSARALGGNSNQPQHF.

This clonotype was recorded a few times. The chain joins TRBV29-1 to TRBJ1-1; TRBD1 matches 9 bases. The V gene end was trimmed by 4 bases and the J gene end by 5 bases; junction bases not matched to a gene: 8. Germline loops: CDR1 SQVTM, CDR2 ANQGSEA. This CDR3 comprises 14 residues. CDR3 sequence: CSVGDRGALTEAFF. The CDR3 DNA follows: TGCAGCGTTGGAGACAGGGGGGCCCTAACTGAAGCTTTCTTT.

The rearrangement joins TRBV18 to TRBJ1-6, with a tentative D call TRBD1 (5 bases). V was shortened by 1 base and J by 10 bases, with 8 bases between the two germline ends. CDR1 and CDR2 (germline): KGHSH, LQKENI. The CDR3 contains 13 residues. The chain's CDR3 is CASSPRGDSPLHF. The CDR3 coding sequence is TGTGCCAGCTCACCACGAGGGGACTCACCCCTCCACTTT.

The rearrangement uses TRBV3-1 and TRBJ2-7; the D call may be TRBD1 or TRBD2 (5 bases each). The CDR3 consists of 15 residues. Germline CDR1 LGHDT, CDR2 YNNKEL (reference sequence). The ends were cut back, 4 bases at V and 3 bases at J, with 16 bases in the middle. The CDR3 is CASSRPGTSLYEQYF. DNA for the CDR3: TGTGCCAGCAGCCGACCCGGGACGAGCCTCTACGAGCAGTACTTC.

V usage is TRBV20-1 and J usage is TRBJ2-5, with D tentatively TRBD2 (5 bases). Germline lookup yields CDR1 DFQATT and CDR2 SNEGSKA (reference sequence). Trimming stripped 5 bases from V and 5 bases from J, with 12 bases between. The CDR3 contains 12 residues. For the CDR3, the DNA is TGCAGTGCTCTCGGACGAGGGGAGACCCAGTACTTC. It encodes CSALGRGETQYF.

By sample share, this clonotype is medium-sized. The rearrangement uses TRBV15 and TRBJ2-7; possible D gene TRBD1, 5 bases. This CDR3 is 14 amino acids long. Germline CDR1 and CDR2: LNHNV and YYDKDF (reference sequence). Trimming cost V 0 bases and J 5 bases, with 11 bases left between them. The CDR3: CATSRDGQGNEQYF. Written as DNA, the CDR3 is TGTGCCACCAGCAGAGATGGGCAGGGCAACGAGCAGTACTTC.

On this clonotype itself: One end of the junction is discordant with germline, which a read error may explain. V gene TRBV6-2 or TRBV6-3 combines with J gene TRBJ2-4; the match to TRBD1 covers 8 bases. The CDR3 extends over 15 amino acids. Germline V gene data show CDR1 as MNHEY and CDR2 as SVGEGT. The DNA for the CDR3 is TGTGCCAGCAGCCCTACCTCAGGGGGCAAAAACATTCAGTGCTTC. Its protein product is CASSPTSGGKNIQCF.

This clonotype has more than one count but fewer than ten. The chain uses TRBV6-1 and TRBJ2-2; D gene ambiguous. The germline V gene has CDR1 MNHNS and CDR2 SASEGT. V was cut by 7 bases and J by 2 bases, with 14 bases left in between. CDR3 length: 15 amino acids. The CDR3 bases are TGTGCCAGCATCTCTGGGTTGGGAAACACCGGGGAGCTGTTTTTT. Its translation: CASISGLGNTGELFF.

As to this clonotype: At one end, the junction sequence differs from germline, possibly due to a read error. The V and J genes are TRBV7-7 and TRBJ2-1; unclear D gene. The CDR3 totals 14 residues. Per germline, CDR1 SSHAT and CDR2 FNYEAQ (reference sequence). The CDR3 loop reads CASSLGPVANEQFF. In nucleotides, the CDR3 is TGTGCTAGCAGCTTAGGCCCAGTGGCTAATGAGCAGTTCTTC.

This clonotype came up a few times. This rearrangement joins TRBV4-2 to TRBJ2-7, with a weak D call TRBD1 (6 bases). This CDR3 spans 16 amino acids. Germline CDR1 and CDR2: LGHNA and YNFKEQ. Trimming stripped 0 bases from V and 0 bases from J, with 12 bases between. CDR3 sequence reads: CASSQDSRGYSYEQYF. CDR3 DNA: TGTGCCAGCAGCCAAGATTCCAGGGGATACTCCTACGAGCAGTACTTC.

This clonotype appeared a few times. The V gene is TRBV20-1, the J gene TRBJ2-5; 7 bases match TRBD2. The CDR3 spans 15 residues. V trimming: 1 base; J trimming: 6 bases; junction bases outside the gene matches: 11. Germline V gives CDR1 DFQATT, CDR2 SNEGSKA (reference sequence). The CDR3 DNA follows: TGCAGTGCTAGAGGATCCGGGACTACCCGCCAGACCCAGTACTTC. Protein: CSARGSGTTRQTQYF.

The chain employs TRBV6-4 and TRBJ2-1, with 16 bases identical to TRBD2. The germline V gene encodes CDR1 MRHNA and CDR2 SNTAGT. The V and J ends lost 10 bases and 7 bases, in that order; junction bases with no gene match: 13. This CDR3 contains 17 residues. CDR3 region: CAKPGLAGGGGPNEQFF. The CDR3, as DNA: TGTGCCAAACCGGGACTAGCGGGAGGGGGAGGGCCAAATGAGCAGTTCTTC.

V is TRBV14 and J is TRBJ1-1; unclear D gene. Trimming pared 1 base from V and 8 bases from J, leaving 11 bases between. The length of the CDR3 is 13 residues. Germline lookup yields CDR1 SGHDN and CDR2 FVKESK. The CDR3 spells CASSQVTLTEAFF. CDR3 nucleotides: TGTGCCAGCAGCCAAGTCACTTTGACAGAAGCTTTCTTT.

The CDR3 bases are TGCGCCAGCAGCCCTTTAGCGGGAGCGCGTACCGGGGAGCTGTTTTTT. Amino acids: CASSPLAGARTGELFF. The chain employs TRBV5-1 and TRBJ2-2, with TRBD2 matching over 9 bases. V was clipped by 4 bases and J by 5 bases; unmatched bases: 9. The CDR3 has 16 amino acids. Germline lookup yields CDR1 SGHRS and CDR2 YFSETQ.

This clonotype has more than one count but fewer than ten. The CDR3 is CSVDREPNYGYTF. The CDR3 DNA follows: TGCAGCGTTGACAGGGAACCTAACTATGGCTACACCTTC. The chain joins TRBV29-1 to TRBJ1-2; possible D gene TRBD1, 5 bases. V was clipped by 3 bases and J by 0 bases, with 8 bases between them. The CDR3 covers 13 residues. The germline gives CDR1 SQVTM, CDR2 ANQGSEA.

In its sample, this clonotype was seen a few times. The V call is TRBV4-3, the J call TRBJ2-7; D unresolved. CDR3 size: 17 residues. Germline V gene sequence: CDR1 LGHNA, CDR2 YSLEER. V was cut by 0 bases and J by 1 base, with 16 bases left in between. The CDR3 DNA sequence: TGCGCCAGCAGCCAAGAATCTGGTGGTGGACCTTCCTACGAGCAGTACTTC. Protein sequence: CASSQESGGGPSYEQYF.

This clonotype turned up a few times. The J gene is TRBJ2-5, the V gene TRBV7-2; D is unclear. The V gene lost 0 bases and the J gene lost 0 bases, with 8 bases spanning the gap. Germline CDR1 is SGHTA and CDR2 is FQGNSA. The CDR3 has 15 amino acids. The CDR3 protein is CASSLAVRDQETQYF. In DNA, the CDR3 is TGTGCCAGCAGCTTAGCGGTTCGGGACCAAGAGACCCAGTACTTC.

J is TRBJ2-6 and V is TRBV27; unclear D gene. Germline CDR1 reads MNHEY; CDR2 reads SMNVEV (reference sequence). Trimming cost V 6 bases and J 0 bases, with 6 bases left between them. This CDR3 is 14 amino acids long. The CDR3 region is CASRHRSGANVLTF. The CDR3, as DNA: TGTGCCAGCAGGCACCGCTCTGGGGCCAACGTCCTGACTTTC. The whole variable domain, filled in from reference TRBV27 and TRBJ2-6, reads EAQVTQNPRYLITVTGKKLTVTCSQNMNHEYMSWYRQDPGLGLRQIYYSMNVEVTDKGDVPEGYKVSRKEKRNFPLILESPSPNQTSLYFCASRHRSGANVLTFGAGSRLTVL.

The table lists this clonotype with a few counts. The chain is built from TRBV9 and TRBJ2-5; 9 nucleotides agree with TRBD1. After removal of 3 bases from V and 5 bases from J, the junction contained 5 bases not matched to a gene. CDR1 is SGDLS, CDR2 YYNGEE, per germline. This CDR3 contains 14 residues. In DNA form, the CDR3 reads TGTGCCAGCAGCGGCAACAGGGGGCATGAGACCCAGTACTTC. Its translation: CASSGNRGHETQYF.

The sample holds many counts of this clonotype. The junction departs from germline at one end; a sequencing error may be responsible. The chain links TRBV12-3 or TRBV12-4 to TRBJ2-1; 7 nucleotides agree with TRBD1. This CDR3 spans 13 amino acids. The DNA for the CDR3 is TGCGCCAGCAGCTTGGGACAGTACAATGAGCAGTTCTTC. Translation gives CASSLGQYNEQFF.

This chain joins TRBV6-2 or TRBV6-3 and TRBJ2-3; 8 bases line up with TRBD2. The V gene's germline CDR1 is MNHEY and CDR2 SVGEGT. The CDR3 contains 16 residues. Losses at the gene ends were 2 bases for V and 3 bases for J; bases not matched to a gene: 7. In DNA form, the CDR3 reads TGTGCCAGCAGTTACCCCCCAGCGGGAGTGACAGATACGCAGTATTTT. It codes for CASSYPPAGVTDTQYF.

CDR3 residues: CASSQDPVDQPQHF. For the CDR3, the DNA is TGTGCCAGCAGCCAAGATCCGGTCGATCAGCCCCAGCATTTT. The J gene is TRBJ1-5, the V gene TRBV4-2; D is undetermined. Germline CDR1 is LGHNA and CDR2 is YNFKEQ. V was pared by 0 bases and J by 5 bases, with 8 bases between. CDR3 length: 14 amino acids.

The CDR3: CASKEANTGELFF. CDR3 nucleotide sequence: TGTGCCAGCAAGGAGGCGAACACCGGGGAGCTGTTTTTT. The chain couples TRBV3-1 to TRBJ2-2; weak D call: TRBD2 (5 bases). Trimming took 7 bases from V and 0 from J, leaving 6 bases between them. Germline CDR1 reads LGHDT; CDR2 reads YNNKEL (reference sequence). The CDR3 loop spans 13 amino acids.

This clonotype was found a few times. CDR3 sequence reads: CASSYSSPLSGRASYNEQFF. CDR3 bases: TGTGCCAGCAGTTACTCATCCCCCCTTAGCGGGAGGGCCTCCTACAATGAGCAGTTCTTC. The chain couples TRBV6-2 or TRBV6-3 to TRBJ2-1; TRBD2 matches 11 bases. Trimming took 0 bases from V and 0 from J; bases not matched to a gene: 10. Germline V CDR1 and CDR2: MNHEY, SVGEGT. There are 20 residues in the CDR3.

In its sample, this clonotype was seen a few times. The J gene is TRBJ2-3, the V gene TRBV5-1, with D possibly being TRBD2 (6 bases). There are 12 residues in the CDR3. Germline lookup yields CDR1 SGHRS and CDR2 YFSETQ. The V gene lost 5 bases and the J gene lost 11 bases, with 15 bases spanning the gap. CDR3 nucleotide sequence: TGCGCCAGCAGAAGCGCCGGGAGTGGGCAGTATTTT. Protein sequence: CASRSAGSGQYF.

A few counts support this clonotype. The chain has TRBV7-2 and TRBJ2-7; a possible D gene is TRBD1 (5 bases). The CDR3 covers 13 residues. The germline V gene has CDR1 SGHTA and CDR2 FQGNSA. The germline V and J ends were trimmed by 5 bases and 2 bases, with 10 bases remaining between them. CDR3 DNA: TGTGCCAGCAGCCGTATGGGGCCCTACGAGCAGTACTTC. As protein: CASSRMGPYEQYF. The full variable domain, completed using reference TRBV7-2 and TRBJ2-7, is GAGVSQSPSNKVTEKGKDVELRCDPISGHTALYWYRQSLGQGLEFLIYFQGNSAPDKSGLPSDRFSAERTGGSVSTLTIQRTQQEDSAVYLCASSRMGPYEQYFGPGTRLTVT.